The source of this TCR beta chain is a study of cytomegalovirus exposure and HLA in healthy donors. To note about this clone: Antigen specificity is unknown.

Researchers ran the PCR with 60 Vbeta and 13 Jbeta primers. TCRdb's copy holds only in-frame clones and misses some; the assay was immunoSEQ multiplex PCR. The table includes about 150,000 clones, about three quarters detected once. General study findings and limits: Only CMV serostatus was available as immune exposure information. A later analysis linked a missense DCLRE1C variant to TCR beta V- and J-gene trimming.

V lost 5 bases to trimming and J lost 9 bases; unmatched junction nucleotides: 10. The V gene's germline CDR1 is SGHNT and CDR2 YENEEA. This CDR3 spans 13 amino acids. The TCR comes from a middle-aged woman in good health and CMV-seronegative. The chain employs TRBV11-3 and TRBJ2-7; 7 bases fit TRBD2. The sample taken for sequencing was PBMCs. The CDR3 protein is CASSPQRDAGQYF. CDR3 DNA: TGTGCCAGCAGCCCACAGCGGGATGCGGGGCAGTACTTC.